Listed here are 24 T cell receptor beta chains from one sample, sequenced in a study of T cell responses to AZD1222 COVID-19 vaccine (dated by TCRdb to the early 2020s). In light of the paper, this sample's time point label describes: about 28 days (+/-7) after the second vaccine dose. Library generation was performed with the immunoSEQ multiplex PCR assay. The table was pulled from immuneACCESS by TCRdb, which kept in-frame rearrangements only. Such tables lose some clones; where checked, under half of the loss comes from unresolved V genes, and the rest has no known cause. The table for this sample lists fewer than 100,000 clones; around 85% of them were counted only once. Of the sample, approximately 15% is held by the ten largest clones. Sequencing was performed on peripheral blood, taken 28 days after the second AZD1222 dose. The receptors shown here come from an adult who received the AZD1222 COVID-19 vaccine.

The genes are TRBV5-1 and TRBJ2-5, with a weak D call TRBD2 (6 bases). The germline V and J ends were trimmed by 2 bases and 2 bases, with 10 bases remaining between them. Germline CDR1 reads SGHRS; CDR2 reads YFSETQ. CDR3 size: 14 residues. The CDR3 here is CASSFGAGQETQYF. DNA of the CDR3: TGCGCCAGCAGCTTCGGTGCGGGGCAAGAGACCCAGTACTTC.

The chain is built from TRBV19 and TRBJ1-5; perhaps TRBD1 as D (6 bases). The length of the CDR3 is 16 residues. Trimming shortened V by 4 bases and J by 1 base, and 14 bases separated the two germline ends. From germline, CDR1 is LNHDA and CDR2 SQIVND (reference sequence). The CDR3: CASSRNYRASNQPQHF. The CDR3 DNA reads as TGTGCCAGTAGTAGAAATTACAGGGCGAGCAATCAGCCCCAGCATTTT.

The genes are TRBV11-3 and TRBJ1-2; tentative D call: TRBD1 (5 bases). CDR1 and CDR2 from the germline V gene are SGHNT and YENEEA. The CDR3 has 13 amino acids. Trimming cost V 5 bases and J 6 bases, with 13 bases left between them. As DNA, the CDR3 is TGTGCCAGCAGCCCGTCCCAGGGAGATGGCTACACCTTC. Encoded protein: CASSPSQGDGYTF.

This clone showed up just a few times. This chain links TRBV9 with TRBJ2-3; 8 bases fit TRBD2. Germline CDR1 is SGDLS and CDR2 is YYNGEE. This CDR3 is 13 amino acids long. Trimming at V came to 3 bases and at J to 4 bases, leaving 1 base not matched to a gene. Here the CDR3 DNA reads TGTGCCAGCAGCGCGACTAGCGCAGATACGCAGTATTTT. It is translated as CASSATSADTQYF.

This clone has only one observation. This chain joins TRBV18 and TRBJ1-1; D call uncertain. The ends were cut back, 1 base at V and 4 bases at J, with 7 bases in the middle. CDR3 length: 13 residues. Germline V CDR1 and CDR2: KGHSH, LQKENI. The CDR3 DNA reads TGTGCCAGCTCACCACGACAACCCACTGAAGCTTTCTTT. Translation: CASSPRQPTEAFF.

This clone was found once. The rearrangement links TRBV27 to TRBJ2-7, with D unclear. The CDR3 is made up of 13 amino acids. Trimming pared 7 bases from V and 2 bases from J, leaving 12 bases between. Germline-derived CDR1 and CDR2 are MNHEY and SMNVEV (reference sequence). In DNA form, the CDR3 reads TGTGCCAGCACTTCGTCCCAGACCTACGAGCAGTACTTC. Translation gives CASTSSQTYEQYF.

The chain carries TRBV2 and TRBJ1-2; D is possibly TRBD1 (6 bases). Looked up from germline, CDR1 is SNHLY and CDR2 is FYNNEI. Trimming removed 5 bases from V and 6 bases from J, with 13 bases in between. This CDR3 spans 13 amino acids. This chain's CDR3 is CASSNRVLNGYTF. DNA for the CDR3: TGTGCCAGCAGTAACAGGGTGCTGAATGGCTACACCTTC.

The CDR3 DNA is TGTGCCAGCAGCTTGGAACTGTACGGACGGATGAGCAATCAGCCCCAGCATTTT. Translated: CASSLELYGRMSNQPQHF. The V call is TRBV5-8, the J call TRBJ1-5; D uncertain. V was clipped by 0 bases and J by 1 base, with 17 bases between them. Germline lookup yields CDR1 SGHTS and CDR2 YDEGEE. The CDR3 length is 18 residues.

This chain joins TRBV18 and TRBJ2-1; D remains ambiguous. This CDR3 region has 16 residues. V lost 0 bases and J lost 5, with 14 bases in between. The germline gives CDR1 KGHSH, CDR2 LQKENI. Written as DNA, the CDR3 is TGTGCCAGCTCACCACCCTCACAGTTTATGGACAATGAGCAGTTCTTC. The encoded protein is CASSPPSQFMDNEQFF.

The J gene is TRBJ2-7, the V gene TRBV27; weak D call: TRBD1 (8 bases). This CDR3 region has 18 residues. CDR1 is MNHEY, CDR2 SMNVEV, per germline (reference sequence). Deletions cut 5 bases from V and 0 bases from J, with 23 bases between. CDR3 DNA sequence: TGTGCCAGCAGTCCAGTATTAACAGGGGGGGCGAACTCCTACGAGCAGTACTTC. The encoded protein is CASSPVLTGGANSYEQYF.

In regard to this clone: A read error may account for a junction end that differs from germline. CDR3 region: CASSLGLTSGGHLF. The CDR3 coding sequence is TGCGCCAGCAGCTTGGGCCTCACTAGCGGGGGGCACCTCTTC. J is TRBJ2-1 and V is TRBV5-1, with 12 bases lining up with TRBD2. There are 14 residues in the CDR3. CDR1 is SGHRS, CDR2 YFSETQ, per germline.

The chain links TRBV14 to TRBJ1-4; 8 bases are shared with TRBD1. Germline CDR1 is SGHDN and CDR2 is FVKESK. V lost 0 bases, J lost 10 bases, and 10 bases stayed unmatched. The CDR3 has 16 residues. In DNA form, the CDR3 reads TGTGCCAGCAGCCAAGATGGGACAGGTGGTTTCGGAAAACTGTTTTTT. Its translation: CASSQDGTGGFGKLFF.

The genes are TRBV20-1 and TRBJ1-2; 7 bases are a match to TRBD1. J was trimmed by 8 bases and V by 3 bases; bases with no gene match: 6. Germline CDR1 and CDR2: DFQATT and SNEGSKA (reference sequence). The CDR3 is 12 residues long. CDR3 region: CSASIADRGYTF. CDR3 sequence (DNA): TGCAGTGCTAGTATCGCGGACAGGGGCTACACCTTC.

The genes are TRBV29-1 and TRBJ2-3; unclear D gene. V was trimmed by 7 bases and J by 0 bases, leaving 14 bases between them. CDR1 and CDR2 (germline): SQVTM, ANQGSEA. The CDR3 has 14 residues. CDR3 nucleotide sequence: TGCAGCGCTAACGTGCGCGTTAGCACAGATACGCAGTATTTT. Its protein product is CSANVRVSTDTQYF.

The CDR3: CASSSSPQERYGYTF. CDR3 nucleotides: TGCGCCAGCAGCTCCTCCCCCCAAGAGAGATATGGCTACACCTTC. The chain employs TRBV5-1 and TRBJ1-2; D remains unclear. The CDR3 has 15 residues. V lost 3 bases and J 5 bases, leaving 17 bases between the germline ends. The V gene's germline CDR1 is SGHRS and CDR2 YFSETQ.

This sequence joins TRBV7-3 and TRBJ2-5; weak D call: TRBD2 (6 bases). The CDR3 runs to 15 residues. V was clipped by 0 bases and J by 4 bases, with 12 bases between them. Per germline, CDR1 SGHTA and CDR2 FQGTGA. The CDR3 DNA reads TGTGCCAGCAGCTTAACCGGACGGGGAGGAGAGACCCAGTACTTC. Amino acids: CASSLTGRGGETQYF.

The J gene is TRBJ2-1, the V gene TRBV7-9; possible D gene TRBD2, 6 bases. Germline values: CDR1 SEHNR, CDR2 FQNEAQ (reference sequence). V was cut by 4 bases and J by 8 bases, with 18 bases left in between. The CDR3 has 15 amino acids. CDR3 protein: CASSSRRLGFDEQFF. DNA for the CDR3: TGTGCCAGCAGCTCTCGCCGACTAGGTTTTGATGAGCAGTTCTTC.

This chain links TRBV5-1 with TRBJ1-1; possible D gene TRBD1, 5 bases. With 2 bases removed from V and 0 bases from J, the gap between germline ends came to 11 bases. The CDR3 contains 15 residues. Germline-derived CDR1 and CDR2 are SGHRS and YFSETQ. The CDR3 loop is CASSFDRPMNTEAFF. CDR3 DNA: TGCGCCAGCAGCTTTGACAGACCCATGAACACTGAAGCTTTCTTT.

The chain is built from TRBV14 and TRBJ2-3, with 9 bases aligning to TRBD2. Germline V lookup: CDR1 SGHDN, CDR2 FVKESK. Trimming at V came to 8 bases and at J to 2 bases, leaving 20 bases not matched to a gene. This CDR3 region has 19 residues. CDR3: CASARGRGPTSGITDTQYF. The CDR3 nucleotides read TGTGCCAGCGCCCGAGGCCGGGGGCCGACTAGCGGAATCACAGATACGCAGTATTTT.

The gene calls are TRBV10-2 and TRBJ2-7, with D unclear. Germline V gene lookup returns CDR1 WSHSY and CDR2 SAAADI. The CDR3 has 12 residues. Trimming took 7 bases from V and 4 from J, leaving 11 bases between them. This CDR3 is CASTSGGYEQYF. The DNA for the CDR3 is TGCGCCAGCACCTCAGGTGGATACGAGCAGTACTTC.

V usage is TRBV27 and J usage is TRBJ1-6, with D perhaps TRBD1 (5 bases). Germline V CDR1 and CDR2: MNHEY, SMNVEV (reference sequence). This CDR3 is 18 amino acids long. V was pared by 0 bases and J by 3 bases, with 15 bases between. CDR3 protein: CASSLSGTRVFYNSPLHF. The CDR3 DNA reads as TGTGCCAGCAGTTTATCTGGGACGAGGGTTTTCTATAATTCACCCCTCCACTTT.

The chain couples TRBV3-1 (or the pseudogene TRBV3-2) to TRBJ2-7, with D possibly being TRBD1 or TRBD2 (5 bases each). The germline V and J ends were trimmed by 0 bases and 6 bases, with 15 bases remaining between them. Germline V gene lookup returns CDR1 LGHDT and CDR2 YNNKEL (reference sequence). The CDR3 sequence is 15 residues long. CDR3 nucleotide sequence: TGTGCCAGCAGCCAAGACGAGTCTCCGGGGCGCGAGCAGTACTTC. Encoded protein: CASSQDESPGREQYF.

The chain combines TRBV7-8 with TRBJ1-5, with a weak D call TRBD1 (5 bases). The length of the CDR3 is 16 residues. The V end lost 1 base, the J end lost 5 bases, and 15 bases lay between the germline ends. Germline V lookup: CDR1 SGHVS, CDR2 FQNEAQ. The CDR3 region is CASSLVEGREDQPQHF. The CDR3 nucleotides read TGTGCCAGCAGCTTAGTAGAGGGGAGGGAAGATCAGCCCCAGCATTTT.

The chain links TRBV27 to TRBJ2-1; D gene ambiguous. Trimming pared 0 bases from V and 11 bases from J, leaving 14 bases between. CDR1 and CDR2 (germline): MNHEY, SMNVEV (reference sequence). This CDR3 is 14 amino acids long. The DNA for the CDR3 is TGTGCCAGCAGTTTATCACGGTTCGGAACTAAGCAGTTCTTC. Residues: CASSLSRFGTKQFF.